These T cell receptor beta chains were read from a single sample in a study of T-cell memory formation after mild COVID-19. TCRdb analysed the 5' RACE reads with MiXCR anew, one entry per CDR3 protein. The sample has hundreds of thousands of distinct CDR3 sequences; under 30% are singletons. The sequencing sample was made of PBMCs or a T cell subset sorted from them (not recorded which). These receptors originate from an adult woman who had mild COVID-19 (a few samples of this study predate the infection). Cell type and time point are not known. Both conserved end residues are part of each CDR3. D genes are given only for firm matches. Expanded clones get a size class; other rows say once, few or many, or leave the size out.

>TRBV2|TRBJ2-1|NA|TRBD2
TGTGCCAGCAGTGGACAAGGGACTAGCTCCTACAATGAGCAGTTCTTC
CASSGQGTSSYNEQFF
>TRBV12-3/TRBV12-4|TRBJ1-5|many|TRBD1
TGTGCCAGCAGTTTGACAGGGGGCTTAGGACCCCAGCATTTT
CASSLTGGLGPQHF
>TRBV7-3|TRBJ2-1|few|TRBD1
TGTGCCAGCAGCCCACACCCTCAGGGGGCTAATGAGCAGTTCTTC
CASSPHPQGANEQFF
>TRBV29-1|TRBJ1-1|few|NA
TGCAGCGTTGACCAGGGCTCGACCGGGACTGAAGCTTTCTTT
CSVDQGSTGTEAFF
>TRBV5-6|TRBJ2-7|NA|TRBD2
TGTGCCAGCACCTTGACTAGCGGAGCCTACGAGCAGTACTTC
CASTLTSGAYEQYF
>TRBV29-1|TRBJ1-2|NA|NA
TGCAGCGTTGACAAGGGCACGAGGGAGCACACCTTC
CSVDKGTREHTF
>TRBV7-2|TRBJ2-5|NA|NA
TGTGCCAGCTCCCGGGGGCGGTACCAAGAGACCCAGTACTTC
CASSRGRYQETQYF
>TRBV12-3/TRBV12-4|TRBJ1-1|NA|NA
TGTGCCAGCAGCCCCGGGGGGGGAGCTTTCTTT
CASSPGGGAFF
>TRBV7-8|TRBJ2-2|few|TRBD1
TGTGCCACTGACAGGGGGCGACTAACCGACACCGGGGAGCTGTTTTTT
CATDRGRLTDTGELFF
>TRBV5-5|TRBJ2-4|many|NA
TGTGCCAGCAGTCCAGGGGTTGTAGCCAAAAACATTCAGTACTTC
CASSPGVVAKNIQYF
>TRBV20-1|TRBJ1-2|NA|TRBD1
TGCAGTGCAAGGGGGCAGAACTATGGCTACACCTTC
CSARGQNYGYTF
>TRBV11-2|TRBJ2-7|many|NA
TGTGCCAGCAGCTTACGTGCCCCTTCCTACGAGCAGTACTTC
CASSLRAPSYEQYF
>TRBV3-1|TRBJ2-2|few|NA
TGTGCCAGCAGCCTGGGATTCGGCGGGGAGCTGTTTTTT
CASSLGFGGELFF
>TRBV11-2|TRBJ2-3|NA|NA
TGTGCCAGCAGCCTCGGGGACGCCACAGATACGCAGTATTTT
CASSLGDATDTQYF
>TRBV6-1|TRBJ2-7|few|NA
TGTGCCAGCCCGGCGATCCAACCCTACGAGCAGTACTTC
CASPAIQPYEQYF
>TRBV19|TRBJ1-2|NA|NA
TGTGCCAGTAGTATACCATACCCAAGCTATGGCTACACCTTC
CASSIPYPSYGYTF
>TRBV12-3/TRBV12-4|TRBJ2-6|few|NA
TGTGCCAGCAGTTTATTCAGGTTGGGTGGGGCCAACGTCCTGACTTTC
CASSLFRLGGANVLTF
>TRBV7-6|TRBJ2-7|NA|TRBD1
TGTGCCAGCAGCTTACAGGGGGTGGACACCTCCTACGAGCAGTACTTC
CASSLQGVDTSYEQYF
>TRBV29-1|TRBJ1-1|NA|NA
TGCAGCGTTGTAGTTGGACCTGAAGCTTTCTTT
CSVVVGPEAFF
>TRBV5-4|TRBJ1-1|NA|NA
TGTGCCAGCAGCTTGGCCCAGCAGGTGAGCACTGAAGCTTTCTTT
CASSLAQQVSTEAFF
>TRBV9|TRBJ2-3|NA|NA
TGTGCCAGCAGCCAACTCTACACAGATACGCAGTATTTT
CASSQLYTDTQYF
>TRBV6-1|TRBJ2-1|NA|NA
TGTGCCAGCTGCGCGGTCGGGGGCTACAATGAGCAGTTCTTC
CASCAVGGYNEQFF
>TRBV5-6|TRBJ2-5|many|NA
TGTGCCAGCAGTTTCGTAGAGACCCAGTACTTC
CASSFVETQYF
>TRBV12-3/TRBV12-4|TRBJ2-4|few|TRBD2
TGTGCCAGCAGTTTAGCCGGGACTAGCGGGAACAGGGCCAAAAACATTCAGTACTTC
CASSLAGTSGNRAKNIQYF
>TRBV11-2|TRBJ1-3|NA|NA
TGTGCCAGCAGCCCTTCGGGACACTCTGGAAACACCATATATTTT
CASSPSGHSGNTIYF
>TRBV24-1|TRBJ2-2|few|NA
TGTGCCACCAGTGATATACAGGGACCGAACACCGGGGAGCTGTTTTTT
CATSDIQGPNTGELFF
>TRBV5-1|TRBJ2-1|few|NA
TGCGCCAGCAGCTCGGCAGGGCTCAACAATGAGCAGTTCTTC
CASSSAGLNNEQFF
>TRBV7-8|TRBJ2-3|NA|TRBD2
TGTGCCAGCAGCTCCCCAGGGACTAGCGGGGGTTTTAGCACAGATACGCAGTATTTT
CASSSPGTSGGFSTDTQYF
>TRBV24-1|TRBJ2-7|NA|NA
TGTGCCACCAGTGACGCCTACACCCACGAGCAGTACTTC
CATSDAYTHEQYF
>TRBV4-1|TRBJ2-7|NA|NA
TGCGCCAGCAGCCAGCTGACCGGGACCCTCTACGAGCAGTACTTC
CASSQLTGTLYEQYF
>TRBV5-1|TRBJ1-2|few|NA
TGCGCCAGCAGCCGAGACGGGACACCGCAGGATGGCTACACCTTC
CASSRDGTPQDGYTF
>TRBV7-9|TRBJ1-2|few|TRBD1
TGTGCCAGCAGCTCGAGGGGACAGGGATCCGGCTACACCTTC
CASSSRGQGSGYTF
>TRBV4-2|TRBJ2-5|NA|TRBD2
TGTGCCAGCAGCCACCCTAGCGGGGGGACCGCCACCCAGTACTTC
CASSHPSGGTATQYF
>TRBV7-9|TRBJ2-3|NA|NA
TGTGCCAGCAGCTTAGATCGAGTCACAGATACGCAGTATTTT
CASSLDRVTDTQYF
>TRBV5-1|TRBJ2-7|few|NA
TGCGCCAGCAGCTTGGCCAGGGGGGAGACCTACGAGCAGTACTTC
CASSLARGETYEQYF
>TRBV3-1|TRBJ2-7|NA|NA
TGTGCCAGCAGCCAAGACAGGAGGGGGCAGTACTTC
CASSQDRRGQYF
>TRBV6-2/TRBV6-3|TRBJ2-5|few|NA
TGTGCCAGCAGTTACTCAATAGTGGAGACCCAGTACTTC
CASSYSIVETQYF
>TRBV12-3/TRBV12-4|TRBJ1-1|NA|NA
TGTGCCAGCAGTTTAAGTCTCGGGATTGAAGCTTTCTTT
CASSLSLGIEAFF
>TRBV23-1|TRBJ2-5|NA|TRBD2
TGCGCCAGCAGTCACCGTCGTGTTTGTAGCGGGAGGGCCTTAGAGACCCAGTACTTC
CASSHRRVCSGRALETQYF